This T cell receptor beta chain was recorded in a study of shared clonotypes between healthy human individuals. In the study overall: Donor composition was two women and three men, aged 18 to 49. Donors had three CD4 naive, three CD4 memory, two CD8 naive and one CD8 memory plate apiece.

The table came from immunoSEQ multiplex PCR; TCRdb's copy has only in-frame clones and leaves some out. The sample has 95,000 to 120,000 clones; around 73% are singletons. This clone was detected only a few times. Combination of CD45RO+ cells with CCR7-negative CD45RA+ TemRA cells was used for CD8 memory. This TCR derives from a young woman in good health. Input material: memory CD8+ T cells sorted from blood. Indicated subset: CD45RO+ cells pooled with CCR7-negative TemRA cells.

The CDR3 loop is CASSLFRLDTQYF. CDR3 nucleotides: TGTGCCAGCAGTTTATTTCGACTCGATACGCAGTATTTT. The genes are TRBV27 and TRBJ2-3, with D unclear. The germline V and J ends were trimmed by 1 base and 6 bases, with 8 bases remaining between them. Germline V gene sequence: CDR1 MNHEY, CDR2 SMNVEV (reference sequence). The CDR3 totals 13 residues.